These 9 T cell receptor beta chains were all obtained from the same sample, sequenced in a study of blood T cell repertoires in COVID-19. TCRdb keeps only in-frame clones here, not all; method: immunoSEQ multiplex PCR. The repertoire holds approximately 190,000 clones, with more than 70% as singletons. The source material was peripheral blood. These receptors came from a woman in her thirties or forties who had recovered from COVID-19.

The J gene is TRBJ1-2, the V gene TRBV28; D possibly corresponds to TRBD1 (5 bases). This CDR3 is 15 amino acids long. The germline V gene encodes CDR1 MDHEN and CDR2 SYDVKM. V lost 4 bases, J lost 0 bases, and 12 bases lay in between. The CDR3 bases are TGTGCCAGCAGTTCAGACAGCTTCTCTAACTATGGCTACACCTTC. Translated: CASSSDSFSNYGYTF.

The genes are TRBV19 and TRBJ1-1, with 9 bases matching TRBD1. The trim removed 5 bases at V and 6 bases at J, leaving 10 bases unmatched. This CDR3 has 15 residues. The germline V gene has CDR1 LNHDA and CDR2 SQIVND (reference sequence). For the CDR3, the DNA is TGTGCCAGTAGTGTAACAGGGGGCGGGATGGCTGAAGCTTTCTTT. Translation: CASSVTGGGMAEAFF. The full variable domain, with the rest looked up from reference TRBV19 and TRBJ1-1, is DGGITQSPKYLFRKEGQNVTLSCEQNLNHDAMYWYRQDPGQGLRLIYYSQIVNDFQKGDIAEGYSVSREKKESFPLTVTSAQKNPTAFYLCASSVTGGGMAEAFFGQGTRLTVV.

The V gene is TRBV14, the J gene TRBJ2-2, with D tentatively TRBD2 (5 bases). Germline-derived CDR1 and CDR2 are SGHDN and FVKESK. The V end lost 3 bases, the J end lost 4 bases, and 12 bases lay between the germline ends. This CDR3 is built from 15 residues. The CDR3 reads CASSQRTSSTGELFF. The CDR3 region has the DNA TGTGCCAGCAGCCAGCGCACTAGTTCCACCGGGGAGCTGTTTTTT.

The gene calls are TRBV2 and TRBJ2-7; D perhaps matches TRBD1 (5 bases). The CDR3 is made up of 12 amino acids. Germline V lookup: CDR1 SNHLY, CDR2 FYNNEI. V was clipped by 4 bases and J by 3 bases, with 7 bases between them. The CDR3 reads CASSAQVYEQYF. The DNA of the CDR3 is TGTGCCAGCAGTGCACAGGTCTACGAGCAGTACTTC. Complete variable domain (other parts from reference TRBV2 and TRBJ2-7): EPEVTQTPSHQVTQMGQEVILRCVPISNHLYFYWYRQILGQKVEFLVSFYNNEISEKSEIFDDQFSVERPDGSNFTLKIRSTKLEDSAMYFCASSAQVYEQYFGPGTRLTVT.

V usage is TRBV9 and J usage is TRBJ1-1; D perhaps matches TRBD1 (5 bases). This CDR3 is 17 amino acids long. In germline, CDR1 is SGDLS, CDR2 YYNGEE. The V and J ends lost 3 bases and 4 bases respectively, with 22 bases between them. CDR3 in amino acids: CASSDTQAPSVGTEAFF. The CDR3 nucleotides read TGTGCCAGCAGCGATACACAGGCCCCCTCGGTTGGCACTGAAGCTTTCTTT.

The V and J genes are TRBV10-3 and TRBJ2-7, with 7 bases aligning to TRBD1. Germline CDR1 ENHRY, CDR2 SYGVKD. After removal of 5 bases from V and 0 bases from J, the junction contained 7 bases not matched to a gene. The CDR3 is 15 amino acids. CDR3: CAISQRGRSSYEQYF. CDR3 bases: TGTGCCATCAGTCAAAGGGGGCGGAGCTCCTACGAGCAGTACTTC.

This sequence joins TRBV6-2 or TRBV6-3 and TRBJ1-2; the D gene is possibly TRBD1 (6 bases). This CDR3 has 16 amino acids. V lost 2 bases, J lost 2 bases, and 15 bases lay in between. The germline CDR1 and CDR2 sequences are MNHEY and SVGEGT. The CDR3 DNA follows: TGTGCCAGCAGTTACGACGAGGGGCAGGGGAACTATGGCTACACCTTC. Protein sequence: CASSYDEGQGNYGYTF.

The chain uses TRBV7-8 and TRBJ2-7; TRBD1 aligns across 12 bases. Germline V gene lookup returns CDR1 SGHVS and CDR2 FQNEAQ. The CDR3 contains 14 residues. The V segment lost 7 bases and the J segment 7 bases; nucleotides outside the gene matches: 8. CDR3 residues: CASTTGTGGREQYF. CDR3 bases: TGTGCCAGCACCACAGGGACAGGGGGCCGAGAGCAGTACTTC.

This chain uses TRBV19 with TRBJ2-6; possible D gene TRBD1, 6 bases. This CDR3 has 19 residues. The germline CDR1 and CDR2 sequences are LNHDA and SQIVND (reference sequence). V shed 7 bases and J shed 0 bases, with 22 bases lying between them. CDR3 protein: CASTGGMGHLLSGANVLTF. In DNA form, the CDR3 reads TGTGCCAGTACCGGAGGAATGGGACATCTACTCTCTGGGGCCAACGTCCTGACTTTC.